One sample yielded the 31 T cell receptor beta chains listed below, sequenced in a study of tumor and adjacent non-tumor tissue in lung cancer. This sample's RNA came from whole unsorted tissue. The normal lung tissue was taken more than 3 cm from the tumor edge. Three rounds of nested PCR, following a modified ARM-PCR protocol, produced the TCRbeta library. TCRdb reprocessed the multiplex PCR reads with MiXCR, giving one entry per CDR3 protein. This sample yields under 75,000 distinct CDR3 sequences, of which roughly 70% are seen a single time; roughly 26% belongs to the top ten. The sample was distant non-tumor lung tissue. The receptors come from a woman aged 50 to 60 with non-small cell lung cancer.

The CDR3 loop reads CASSPNQANTVAFF. DNA of the CDR3: TGTGCCAGCAGCCCCAACCAGGCGAACACTGTCGCTTTCTTT. The V and J genes are TRBV11-2 and TRBJ1-1; D remains unclear. Trimming took 5 bases from V and 11 from J, leaving 21 bases between them. CDR1 is SGHAT and CDR2 is FQNNGV in the germline V gene. The CDR3 has 14 amino acids.

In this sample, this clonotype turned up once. The CDR3: CASSKDLVDDNEQFF. CDR3 in DNA: TGTGCCAGCAGCAAAGATCTAGTTGATGACAATGAGCAGTTCTTC. V usage is TRBV21-1 and J usage is TRBJ2-1; the table's D call TRBD2 went unverified against the DNA. TRBV21-1 is annotated as a pseudogene. The CDR3 is made up of 15 amino acids.

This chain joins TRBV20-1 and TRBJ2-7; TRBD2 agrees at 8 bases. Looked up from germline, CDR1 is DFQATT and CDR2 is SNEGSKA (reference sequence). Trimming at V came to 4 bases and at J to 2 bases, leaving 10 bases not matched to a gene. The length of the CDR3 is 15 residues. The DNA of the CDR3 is TGCAGTGCTAAGCGTCTAGCGGGCGGGACCTACGAGCAGTACTTC. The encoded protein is CSAKRLAGGTYEQYF.

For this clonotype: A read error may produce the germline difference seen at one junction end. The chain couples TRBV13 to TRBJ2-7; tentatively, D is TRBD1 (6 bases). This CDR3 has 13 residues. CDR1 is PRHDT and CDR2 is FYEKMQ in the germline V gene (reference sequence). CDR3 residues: CSSSLNRAYEQYF. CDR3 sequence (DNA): TGTTCCAGCAGCTTAAACAGGGCATACGAGCAGTATTTC.

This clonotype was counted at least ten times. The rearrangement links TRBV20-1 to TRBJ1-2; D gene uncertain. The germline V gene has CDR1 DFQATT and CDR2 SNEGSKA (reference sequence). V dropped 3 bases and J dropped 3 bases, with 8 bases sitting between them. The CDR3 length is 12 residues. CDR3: CSASDLDYGYTF. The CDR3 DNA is TGCAGTGCTAGTGACCTCGACTATGGCTACACCTTC.

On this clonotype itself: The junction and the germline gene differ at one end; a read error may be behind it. CDR3 nucleotide sequence: TGTGCCAGCAGACTAGTGGGAGTTAGAAACGAGCAGTGCTTC. Translation gives CASRLVGVRNEQCF. The V and J genes are TRBV12-3 or TRBV12-4 and TRBJ2-7; weak D call: TRBD2 (5 bases). The CDR3 spans 14 residues.

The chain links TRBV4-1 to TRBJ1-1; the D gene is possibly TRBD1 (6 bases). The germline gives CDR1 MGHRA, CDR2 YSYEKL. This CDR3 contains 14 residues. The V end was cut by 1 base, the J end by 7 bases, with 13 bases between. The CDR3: CASSQAAGVSEAFF. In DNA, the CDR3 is TGCGCCAGCAGCCAAGCGGCAGGGGTTAGTGAAGCTTTCTTT.

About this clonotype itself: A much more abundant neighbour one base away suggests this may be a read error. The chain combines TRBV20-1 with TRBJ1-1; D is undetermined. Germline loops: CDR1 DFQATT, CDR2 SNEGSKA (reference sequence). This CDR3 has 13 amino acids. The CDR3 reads CSAKGLLNTETFF. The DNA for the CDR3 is TGCAGTGCTAAAGGCCTGTTGAACACTGAAACTTTCTTT.

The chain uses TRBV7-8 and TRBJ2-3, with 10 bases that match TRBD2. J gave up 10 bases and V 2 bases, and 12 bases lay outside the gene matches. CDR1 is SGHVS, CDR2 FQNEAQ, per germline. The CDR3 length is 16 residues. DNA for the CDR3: TGTGCCAGCAGCTTACTAGCGGGAGTCCCGGTGGGGGCGCAGTATTTT. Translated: CASSLLAGVPVGAQYF.

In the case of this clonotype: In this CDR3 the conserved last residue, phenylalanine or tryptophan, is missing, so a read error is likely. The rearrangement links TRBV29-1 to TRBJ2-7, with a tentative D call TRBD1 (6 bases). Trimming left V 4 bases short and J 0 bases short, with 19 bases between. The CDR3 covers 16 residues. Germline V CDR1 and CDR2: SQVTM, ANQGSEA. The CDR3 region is CSVVGTWARDSYEQYL. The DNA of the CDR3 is TGCAGCGTTGTCGGGACATGGGCCAGGGACTCCTACGAGCAGTACTTA.

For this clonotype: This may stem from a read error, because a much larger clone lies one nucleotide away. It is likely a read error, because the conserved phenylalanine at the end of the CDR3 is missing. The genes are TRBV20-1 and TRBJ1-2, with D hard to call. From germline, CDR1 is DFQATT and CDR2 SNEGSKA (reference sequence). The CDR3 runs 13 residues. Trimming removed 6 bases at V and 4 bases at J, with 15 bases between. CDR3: CSARTLDGYGYTL. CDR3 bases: TGCAGTGCCAGAACGTTGGACGGCTATGGCTACACCCTC.

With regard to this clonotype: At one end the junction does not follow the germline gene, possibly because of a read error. The CDR3 bases are TGTCCCAGCAGCTCGGGGAAAGGCCGGACCGACGAGCAGTACTTC. Translation gives CPSSSGKGRTDEQYF. The chain links TRBV11-2 to TRBJ2-7; possibly TRBD2 for D (5 bases). Germline V gene data show CDR1 as SGHAT and CDR2 as FQNNGV. The CDR3 totals 15 residues.

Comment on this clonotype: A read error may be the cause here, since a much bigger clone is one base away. This chain's CDR3 is CASKRGASRDTQYF. The DNA of the CDR3 is TGTGCCAGTAAGCGGGGCGCTAGCAGAGATACGCAGTATTTT. J is TRBJ2-3 and V is TRBV6-6; 7 nucleotides agree with TRBD2. The CDR3 is 14 amino acids. Germline V gene data show CDR1 as MNHNY and CDR2 as SVGAGI (reference sequence).

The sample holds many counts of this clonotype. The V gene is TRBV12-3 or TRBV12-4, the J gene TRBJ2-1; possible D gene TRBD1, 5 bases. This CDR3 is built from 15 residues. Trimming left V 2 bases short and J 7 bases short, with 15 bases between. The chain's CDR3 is CASSLSGQGLNEQFF. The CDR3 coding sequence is TGTGCCAGCAGTTTATCGGGTCAGGGCTTGAATGAGCAGTTCTTC.

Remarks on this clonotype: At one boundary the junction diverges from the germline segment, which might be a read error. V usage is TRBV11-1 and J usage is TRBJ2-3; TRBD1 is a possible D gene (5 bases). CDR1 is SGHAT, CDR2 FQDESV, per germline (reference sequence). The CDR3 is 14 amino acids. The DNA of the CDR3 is TGTACCAGCAGCATAGCTATAGGGGCTGATACACAGTATTTT. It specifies CTSSIAIGADTQYF.

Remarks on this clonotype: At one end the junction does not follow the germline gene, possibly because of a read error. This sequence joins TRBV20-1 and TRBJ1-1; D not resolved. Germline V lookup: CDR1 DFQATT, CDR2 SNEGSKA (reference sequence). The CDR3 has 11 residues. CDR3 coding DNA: TGCGGTGCTAGTCGGGAGACTGAAGCTTACTTT. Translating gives CGASRETEAYF.

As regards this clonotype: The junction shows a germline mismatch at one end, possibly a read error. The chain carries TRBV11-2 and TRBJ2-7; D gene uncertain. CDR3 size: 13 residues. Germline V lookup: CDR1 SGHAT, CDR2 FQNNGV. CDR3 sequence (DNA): TGTAGCAGGAGCTTAGTGGCTGGGTACGATCAGTACTTC. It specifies CSRSLVAGYDQYF.

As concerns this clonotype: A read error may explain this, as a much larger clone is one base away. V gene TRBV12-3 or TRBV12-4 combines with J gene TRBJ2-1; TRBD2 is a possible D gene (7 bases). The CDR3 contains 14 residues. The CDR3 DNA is TGTGTCAGCAGTTTTGGGGGGGCGCCCAATGAGCAGTTCTTC. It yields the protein CVSSFGGAPNEQFF.

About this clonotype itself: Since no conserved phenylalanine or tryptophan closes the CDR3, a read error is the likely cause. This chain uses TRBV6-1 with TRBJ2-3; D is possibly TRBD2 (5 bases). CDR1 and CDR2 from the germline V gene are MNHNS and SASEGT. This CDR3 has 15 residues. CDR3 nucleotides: TGTGCCAACAGTGGCTTAGCGTCCGGCACAGATACGCAGTATTAT. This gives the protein CANSGLASGTDTQYY.

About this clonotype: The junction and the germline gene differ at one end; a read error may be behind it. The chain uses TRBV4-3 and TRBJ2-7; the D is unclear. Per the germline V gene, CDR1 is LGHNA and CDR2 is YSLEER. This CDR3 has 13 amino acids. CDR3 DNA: TGCGCGAGCAGCCAAGTTCGGGCGACCGAGCGATACTTC. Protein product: CASSQVRATERYF.

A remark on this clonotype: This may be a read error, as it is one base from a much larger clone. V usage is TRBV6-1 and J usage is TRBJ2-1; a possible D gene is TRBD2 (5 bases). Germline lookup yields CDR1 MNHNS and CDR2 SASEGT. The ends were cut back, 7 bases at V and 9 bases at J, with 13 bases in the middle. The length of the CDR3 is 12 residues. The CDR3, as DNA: TGTGCCAGCACCCTATCCAGCGGTGAGCAGTTCTTC. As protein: CASTLSSGEQFF.

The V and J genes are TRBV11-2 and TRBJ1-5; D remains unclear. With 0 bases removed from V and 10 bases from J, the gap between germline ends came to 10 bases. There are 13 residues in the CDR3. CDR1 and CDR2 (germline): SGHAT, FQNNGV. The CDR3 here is CASSLDGNHPQHF. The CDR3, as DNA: TGTGCCAGCAGCTTAGATGGGAACCACCCCCAGCATTTT.

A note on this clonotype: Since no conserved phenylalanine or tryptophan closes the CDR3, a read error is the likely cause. DNA for the CDR3: TGTGCCAGCAGGACTAGCGGGACCAACAGCGGGGAGCTGTTTATT. Its translation is CASRTSGTNSGELFI. The chain employs TRBV6-1 and TRBJ2-2; 11 bases align to TRBD2. Germline loops: CDR1 MNHNS, CDR2 SASEGT. CDR3 size: 15 residues.

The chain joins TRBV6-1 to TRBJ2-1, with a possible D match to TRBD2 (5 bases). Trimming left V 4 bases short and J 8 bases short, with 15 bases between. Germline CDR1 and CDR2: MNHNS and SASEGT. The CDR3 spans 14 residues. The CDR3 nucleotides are TGTGCCAGCAGTGTACGGGGTGAACAAGATGAGCAGTTCTTC. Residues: CASSVRGEQDEQFF.

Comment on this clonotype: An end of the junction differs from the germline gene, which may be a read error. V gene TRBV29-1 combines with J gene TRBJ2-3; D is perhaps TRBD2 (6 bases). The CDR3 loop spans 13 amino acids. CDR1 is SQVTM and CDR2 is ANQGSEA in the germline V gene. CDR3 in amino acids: CSIVGGLTDTQYF. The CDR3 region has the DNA TGCAGCATTGTGGGGGGTCTCACAGATACACAGTATTTT.

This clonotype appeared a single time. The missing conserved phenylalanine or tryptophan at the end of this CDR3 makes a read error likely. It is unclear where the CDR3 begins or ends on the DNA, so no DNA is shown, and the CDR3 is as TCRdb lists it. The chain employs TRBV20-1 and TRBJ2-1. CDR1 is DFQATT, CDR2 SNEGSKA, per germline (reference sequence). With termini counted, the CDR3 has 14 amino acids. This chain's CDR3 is CSAIGQHGYNEQVI.

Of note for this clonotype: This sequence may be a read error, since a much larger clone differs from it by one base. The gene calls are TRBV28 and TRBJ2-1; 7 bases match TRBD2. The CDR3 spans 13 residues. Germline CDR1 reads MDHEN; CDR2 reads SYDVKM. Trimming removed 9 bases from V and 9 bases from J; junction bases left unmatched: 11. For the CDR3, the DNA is TGTGCCAGTCTAGCGGAGGCCCGGGGTGAGCAGTTCTTC. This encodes CASLAEARGEQFF.

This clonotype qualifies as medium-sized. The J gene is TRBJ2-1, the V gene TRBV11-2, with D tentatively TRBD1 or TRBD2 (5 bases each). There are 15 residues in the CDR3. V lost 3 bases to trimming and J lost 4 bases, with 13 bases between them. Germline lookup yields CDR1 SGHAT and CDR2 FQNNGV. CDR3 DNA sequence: TGTGCCAGCAGCTTGGACAAGAGGACTTACAATGAGCAGTTCTTC. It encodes CASSLDKRTYNEQFF.

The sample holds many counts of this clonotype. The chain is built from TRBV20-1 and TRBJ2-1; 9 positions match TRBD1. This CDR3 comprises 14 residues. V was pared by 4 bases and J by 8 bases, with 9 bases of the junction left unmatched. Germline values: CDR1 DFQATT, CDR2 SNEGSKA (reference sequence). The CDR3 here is CSATGTGNFHEQFF. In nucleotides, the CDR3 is TGCAGTGCTACCGGGACAGGGAATTTTCATGAGCAGTTCTTC.

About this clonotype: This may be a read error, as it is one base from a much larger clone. The CDR3 DNA reads as TGTGCCAGCACCCCTACTAGCGGGAGCTCCTACGAGCAGTACTTC. This encodes CASTPTSGSSYEQYF. The J gene is TRBJ2-7, the V gene TRBV6-2 or TRBV6-3; 11 nucleotides align to TRBD2. Losses at the gene ends were 7 bases for V and 0 bases for J; bases not matched to a gene: 5. This CDR3 contains 15 residues. In germline, CDR1 is MNHEY, CDR2 SVGEGT.

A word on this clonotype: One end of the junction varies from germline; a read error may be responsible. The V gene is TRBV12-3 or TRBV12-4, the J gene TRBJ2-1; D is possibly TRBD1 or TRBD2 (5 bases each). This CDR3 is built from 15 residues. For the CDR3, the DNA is TGTGCCAGCAGCTCAACCGGGACCCCAGACGATGGGCAGTCCTTC. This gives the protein CASSSTGTPDDGQSF.